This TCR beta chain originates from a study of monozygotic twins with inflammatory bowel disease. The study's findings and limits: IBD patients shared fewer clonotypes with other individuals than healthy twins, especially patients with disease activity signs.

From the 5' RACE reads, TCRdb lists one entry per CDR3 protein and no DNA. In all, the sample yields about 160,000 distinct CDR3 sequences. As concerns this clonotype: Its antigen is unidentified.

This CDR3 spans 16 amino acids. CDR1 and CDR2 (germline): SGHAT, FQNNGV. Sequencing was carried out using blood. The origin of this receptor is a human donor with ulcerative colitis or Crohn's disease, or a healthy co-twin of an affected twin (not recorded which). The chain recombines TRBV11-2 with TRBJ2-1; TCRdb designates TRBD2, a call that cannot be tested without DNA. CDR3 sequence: CASSLGGGSVMNEQFF. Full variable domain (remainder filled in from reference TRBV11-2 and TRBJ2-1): EAGVAQSPRYKIIEKRQSVAFWCNPISGHATLYWYQQILGQGPKLLIQFQNNGVVDDSQLPKDRFSAERLKGVDSTLKIQPAKLEDSAVYLCASSLGGGSVMNEQFFGPGTRLTVL.